The following is a TCR beta chain sequence with its context. Its antigen remains unidentified. The data are from a study of Ad26.COV2.S vaccination and SARS-CoV-2 variants. Study results and limitations: Comparable non-spike TCR breadth was observed in vaccine and placebo recipients. Substantial breadth was reportedly displayed by spike-specific CD8+ and CD4+ T cell responses after vaccination. Estimates derived from TCR breadth and depth analyses may have underestimated total T cell responses.

Method: immunoSEQ multiplex PCR; TCRdb's copy keeps in-frame clones and lacks some. This sample has around 94,000 clones, with 80% found just once. The V and J ends lost 0 bases and 5 bases respectively, with 19 bases between them. The CDR3 is made up of 17 amino acids. CDR1 is SGHAT and CDR2 is FQNNGV in the germline V gene. V gene TRBV11-2 combines with J gene TRBJ1-1; tentative D call: TRBD1 (5 bases). The source of this sequence is a human donor who had recovered from COVID-19. Sequences were derived from peripheral blood, sampled after recovery from COVID-19. The CDR3 region has the DNA TGTGCCAGCAGCTTAGAAAGGGGCAGGGTCGAACGGACTGAAGCTTTCTTT. Translation gives CASSLERGRVERTEAFF.